The 20 T cell receptor beta chains listed next were all sequenced from one sample in a study of shared clonotypes between healthy human individuals. Assay used: immunoSEQ multiplex PCR; TCRdb lists only in-frame clones, some missing. The profile shows about 300,000 clones, about 74% of them singletons. Sequences were obtained from memory CD4+ T cells sorted from blood. Described subset: CD45RA-negative fraction. These receptors all stem from a man aged 25-40 years in good health.

V and J are TRBV19 and TRBJ2-7; D is perhaps TRBD2 (6 bases). Germline V gives CDR1 LNHDA, CDR2 SQIVND (reference sequence). With 6 bases removed from V and 2 bases from J, the gap between germline ends came to 11 bases. The CDR3 sequence is 13 residues long. CDR3 region: CASSSGTPYEQYF. The CDR3 DNA reads TGTGCCAGTAGCTCCGGGACTCCCTACGAGCAGTACTTC.

The chain has TRBV7-8 and TRBJ1-2, with D possibly matching TRBD1 (5 bases). Deletions cut 1 base from V and 4 bases from J, with 13 bases between. Germline-derived CDR1 and CDR2 are SGHVS and FQNEAQ. The CDR3 runs to 15 residues. The CDR3 region has the DNA TGTGCCAGCAGCTTAGATCCAGGGCGGCGCTATGGCTACACCTTC. As protein: CASSLDPGRRYGYTF.

For this clone: The sample holds other DNA sequences that translate to the same CDR3. The chain couples TRBV9 to TRBJ2-3, with 8 bases aligning to TRBD2. CDR3 length equals 15 residues. Germline V lookup: CDR1 SGDLS, CDR2 YYNGEE. V was clipped by 2 bases and J by 5 bases; unmatched bases: 7. CDR3 in DNA: TGTGCCAGCAGCGTTGGTAGCGGGATGGTAGATACGCAGTATTTT. This translates into CASSVGSGMVDTQYF.

DNA of the CDR3: TGTGCCAGCAGCCAAGAGTCCGAGGGAAATCAGCCCCAGCATTTT. Its protein is CASSQESEGNQPQHF. The chain carries TRBV4-2 and TRBJ1-5, with D unclear. The CDR3 is 15 amino acids. Trimming took 0 bases from V and 4 from J, leaving 10 bases between them. Germline CDR1 is LGHNA and CDR2 is YNFKEQ.

This clone turned up a few times. The chain uses TRBV6-5 and TRBJ2-1; 7 nucleotides align to TRBD2. With V trimmed by 4 bases and J by 10 bases, 10 bases remained unmatched. Germline V gives CDR1 MNHEY, CDR2 SVGAGI. CDR3 length: 14 amino acids. Here the CDR3 reads CASSWGGGFPEQFF. Here the CDR3 DNA reads TGTGCCAGCAGTTGGGGGGGAGGCTTCCCGGAGCAGTTCTTC.

CDR3: CSDTIPGQRAGETQYF. The CDR3 DNA sequence: TGCAGCGATACAATTCCGGGACAAAGGGCGGGAGAGACCCAGTACTTC. V gene TRBV29-1 combines with J gene TRBJ2-5; D possibly corresponds to TRBD1 (6 bases). V lost 7 bases and J 4 bases, leaving 25 bases between the germline ends. The germline gives CDR1 SQVTM, CDR2 ANQGSEA. This CDR3 spans 16 amino acids.

The CDR3 is CASSQGWGVEAFF. The CDR3 DNA follows: TGTGCCAGCAGCCAAGGGTGGGGGGTTGAAGCTTTCTTT. The chain has TRBV14 and TRBJ1-1, with D tentatively TRBD1 (5 bases). In germline, CDR1 is SGHDN, CDR2 FVKESK. The CDR3 has 13 residues. V was shortened by 1 base and J by 7 bases, with 10 bases between the two germline ends.

The J gene is TRBJ2-5, the V gene TRBV11-2; D not resolved. V was shortened by 2 bases and J by 4 bases, with 14 bases between the two germline ends. This CDR3 comprises 15 residues. Germline CDR1 is SGHAT and CDR2 is FQNNGV. CDR3 sequence (DNA): TGTGCCAGCAGCTTACGGTGGCAGGCCGGAGAGACCCAGTACTTC. Its protein product is CASSLRWQAGETQYF.

J is TRBJ2-7 and V is TRBV19; D perhaps matches TRBD2 (7 bases). The CDR3 consists of 14 residues. The germline V gene encodes CDR1 LNHDA and CDR2 SQIVND (reference sequence). V lost 5 bases and J lost 3, with 14 bases in between. The CDR3 loop is CASSHRGGNYEQYF. DNA of the CDR3: TGTGCCAGTAGTCATAGGGGGGGAAACTACGAGCAGTACTTC.

A few counts support this clone. V gene TRBV6-1 combines with J gene TRBJ2-3; D is ambiguous. CDR3 length: 13 amino acids. The germline gives CDR1 MNHNS, CDR2 SASEGT. V shed 9 bases and J shed 4 bases, with 14 bases lying between them. The CDR3 sequence is CASERGWPDTQYF. The CDR3 DNA reads as TGTGCCAGTGAACGCGGTTGGCCAGATACGCAGTATTTT.

The chain employs TRBV4-1 and TRBJ1-5; D gene ambiguous. The germline V gene has CDR1 MGHRA and CDR2 YSYEKL. The CDR3 sequence is 13 residues long. The V end lost 1 base, the J end lost 7 bases, and 8 bases lay between the germline ends. The CDR3 reads CASSQGGRQPQHF. CDR3 coding DNA: TGCGCCAGCAGCCAAGGCGGTAGGCAGCCCCAGCATTTT.

The rearrangement joins TRBV7-2 to TRBJ1-5, with D hard to call. CDR1 is SGHTA and CDR2 is FQGNSA in the germline V gene. With 2 bases removed from V and 5 bases from J, the gap between germline ends came to 13 bases. The CDR3 runs 15 residues. Here the CDR3 reads CASSLLGEGYQPQHF. DNA of the CDR3: TGTGCCAGCAGCTTATTAGGTGAGGGCTATCAGCCCCAGCATTTT.

Here the CDR3 reads CASSPGGRGPDTQYF. In nucleotides, the CDR3 is TGTGCCAGCAGCCCCGGCGGCAGGGGGCCGGATACGCAGTATTTT. This chain links TRBV5-4 with TRBJ2-3; 8 positions agree with TRBD1. The J segment lost 6 bases and the V segment lost 4 bases, leaving 10 bases of the junction unmatched. The CDR3 spans 15 residues. Per the germline V gene, CDR1 is SGHNT and CDR2 is YYREEE (reference sequence).

The chain uses TRBV13 and TRBJ2-3; D is possibly TRBD1 or TRBD2 (6 bases each). Germline assignment: CDR1 PRHDT and CDR2 FYEKMQ (reference sequence). The V and J ends lost 5 bases and 3 bases respectively, with 15 bases between them. The CDR3 extends over 15 amino acids. The DNA for the CDR3 is TGTGCCAGCAGCCGAAGGGGGGTTGTTACAGATACGCAGTATTTT. Its translation: CASSRRGVVTDTQYF.

Concerning this clone: Other DNA sequences in the same sample also yield this CDR3. The CDR3 protein is CASSAEGSGNTIYF. CDR3 nucleotides: TGTGCCAGCAGTGCTGAGGGCTCTGGAAACACCATATATTTT. The V and J genes are TRBV2 and TRBJ1-3; D gene unclear. Germline V gives CDR1 SNHLY, CDR2 FYNNEI. Trimming removed 4 bases from V and 0 bases from J, with 7 bases in between. The CDR3 extends over 14 amino acids. Full variable domain (rest looked up from reference TRBV2 and TRBJ1-3): EPEVTQTPSHQVTQMGQEVILRCVPISNHLYFYWYRQILGQKVEFLVSFYNNEISEKSEIFDDQFSVERPDGSNFTLKIRSTKLEDSAMYFCASSAEGSGNTIYFGEGSWLTVV.

The chain has TRBV13 and TRBJ1-1, with D possibly matching TRBD1 (6 bases). The V end lost 1 base, the J end lost 5 bases, and 14 bases lay between the germline ends. CDR3 length: 15 amino acids. The V gene's germline CDR1 is PRHDT and CDR2 FYEKMQ (reference sequence). CDR3 in amino acids: CASSLEGPRGTEAFF. CDR3 bases: TGTGCCAGCAGCTTAGAGGGCCCGAGGGGGACTGAAGCTTTCTTT.

This clone was found a few times. The rearrangement joins TRBV2 to TRBJ2-7; D remains ambiguous. Germline V gene lookup returns CDR1 SNHLY and CDR2 FYNNEI. The ends were cut back, 1 base at V and 6 bases at J, with 10 bases in the middle. The CDR3 has 13 amino acids. DNA for the CDR3: TGTGCCAGCAGTGAAGGCGGCTATACCGAGCAGTACTTC. It codes for CASSEGGYTEQYF. The full variable domain, completed using reference TRBV2 and TRBJ2-7, is EPEVTQTPSHQVTQMGQEVILRCVPISNHLYFYWYRQILGQKVEFLVSFYNNEISEKSEIFDDQFSVERPDGSNFTLKIRSTKLEDSAMYFCASSEGGYTEQYFGPGTRLTVT.

The chain links TRBV30 to TRBJ2-5, with D tentatively TRBD2 (5 bases). Germline V gene data show CDR1 as GTSNPN and CDR2 as SVGIG (reference sequence). This CDR3 spans 12 amino acids. Trimming left V 4 bases short and J 6 bases short, with 12 bases between. CDR3 nucleotide sequence: TGTGCCTGGACAGGTCCGGGGAAGACCCAGTACTTC. This gives the protein CAWTGPGKTQYF.

This chain connects TRBV6-1 to TRBJ1-4; 10 bases are shared with TRBD1. CDR3 length: 16 amino acids. The V gene end was trimmed by 2 bases and the J gene end by 6 bases; junction bases not matched to a gene: 6. Looked up from germline, CDR1 is MNHNS and CDR2 is SASEGT. The CDR3 DNA is TGTGCCAGCAGTGAAACCCCCGGGACAGGGGATGAAAAACTGTTTTTT. Its protein product is CASSETPGTGDEKLFF.

The chain has TRBV27 and TRBJ2-3; D is uncertain. Germline values: CDR1 MNHEY, CDR2 SMNVEV (reference sequence). V lost 6 bases, J lost 2 bases, and 12 bases lay in between. The CDR3 extends over 14 amino acids. Here the CDR3 DNA reads TGTGCCAGCAGCCCTATGGCGGCCACAGATACGCAGTATTTT. This translates into CASSPMAATDTQYF.